This TCR beta chain was captured by sequencing in a study of cytomegalovirus exposure and HLA in healthy donors. On this clone itself: Antigen specificity is unknown.

V lost 3 bases and J lost 2; bases outside the gene matches: 8. The CDR3 has 16 amino acids. Germline V gene lookup returns CDR1 KGHSH and CDR2 LQKENI. General study findings and limits: A later analysis found most CMV-associated TCR beta chains apparently HLA-restricted. The authors enumerated under 200 TCR beta chains as linked to cytomegalovirus.

Amplification used 60 Vbeta primers and 13 Jbeta primers. In the authors' methods: Per a later analysis, the number of unique TCR beta chains was about 80 million, of which around 9.9 million were shared. Only in-frame clones appear in the TCRdb table, and some are missing; sequencing was by immunoSEQ multiplex PCR. V and J calls and clone size are those listed in that table; D and trimming were worked out from the DNA. There are roughly 190,000 clones in the sample; roughly 76% occur only once, and over 2% lies in the top ten. V is TRBV18 and J is TRBJ2-3; 7 bases line up with TRBD2. The sequence was collected from a woman younger than 45 in good health and CMV-seropositive. The sequencing input was PBMCs. CDR3 loop: CASSPSTGGFTDTQYF. The CDR3 DNA sequence: TGTGCCAGCTCACCCTCTACGGGGGGATTCACAGATACGCAGTATTTT.